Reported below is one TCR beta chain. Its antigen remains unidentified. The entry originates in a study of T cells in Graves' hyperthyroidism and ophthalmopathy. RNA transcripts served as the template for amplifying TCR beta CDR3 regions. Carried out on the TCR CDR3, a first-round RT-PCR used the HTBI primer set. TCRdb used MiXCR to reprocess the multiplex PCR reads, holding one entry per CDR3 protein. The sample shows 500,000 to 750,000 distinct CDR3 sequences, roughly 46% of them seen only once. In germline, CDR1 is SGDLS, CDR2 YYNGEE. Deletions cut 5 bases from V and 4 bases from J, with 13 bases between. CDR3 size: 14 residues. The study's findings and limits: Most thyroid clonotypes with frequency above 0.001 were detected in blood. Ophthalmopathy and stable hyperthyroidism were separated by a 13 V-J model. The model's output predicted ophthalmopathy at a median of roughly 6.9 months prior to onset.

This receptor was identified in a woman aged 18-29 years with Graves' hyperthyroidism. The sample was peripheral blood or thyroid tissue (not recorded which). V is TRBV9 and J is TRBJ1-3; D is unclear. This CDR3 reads CASSFGVRGNTIYF. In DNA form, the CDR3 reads TGTGCCAGCAGTTTCGGGGTGCGGGGAAACACCATATATTTT.